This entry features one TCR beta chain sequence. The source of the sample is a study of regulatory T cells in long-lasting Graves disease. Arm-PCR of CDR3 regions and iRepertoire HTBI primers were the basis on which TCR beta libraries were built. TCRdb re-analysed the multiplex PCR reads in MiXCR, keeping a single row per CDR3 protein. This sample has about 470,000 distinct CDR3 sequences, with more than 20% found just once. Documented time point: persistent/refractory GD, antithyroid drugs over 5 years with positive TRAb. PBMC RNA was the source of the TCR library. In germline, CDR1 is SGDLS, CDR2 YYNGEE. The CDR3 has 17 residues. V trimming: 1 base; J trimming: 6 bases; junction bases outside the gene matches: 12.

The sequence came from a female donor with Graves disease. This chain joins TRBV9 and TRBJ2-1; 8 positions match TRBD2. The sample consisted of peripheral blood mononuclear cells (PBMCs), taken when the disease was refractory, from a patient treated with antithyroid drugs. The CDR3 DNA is TGTGCCAGCAGCGTAATGGGGAGCGGGAGAGGGGGCAATGAGCAGTTCTTC. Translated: CASSVMGSGRGGNEQFF.